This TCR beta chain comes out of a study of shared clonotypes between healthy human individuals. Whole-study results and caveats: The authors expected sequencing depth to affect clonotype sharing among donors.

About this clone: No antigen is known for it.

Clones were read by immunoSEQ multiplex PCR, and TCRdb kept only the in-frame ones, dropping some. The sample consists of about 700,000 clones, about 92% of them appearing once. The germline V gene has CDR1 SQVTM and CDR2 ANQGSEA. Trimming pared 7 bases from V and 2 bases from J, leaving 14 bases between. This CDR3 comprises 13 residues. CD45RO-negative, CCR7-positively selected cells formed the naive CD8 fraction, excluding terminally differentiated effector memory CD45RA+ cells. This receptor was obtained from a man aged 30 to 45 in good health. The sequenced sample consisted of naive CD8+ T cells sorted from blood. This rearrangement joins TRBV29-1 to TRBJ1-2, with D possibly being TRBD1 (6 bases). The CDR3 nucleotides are TGCAGCGCTCCGTGGGGGACAAACTATGGCTACACCTTC. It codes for CSAPWGTNYGYTF.